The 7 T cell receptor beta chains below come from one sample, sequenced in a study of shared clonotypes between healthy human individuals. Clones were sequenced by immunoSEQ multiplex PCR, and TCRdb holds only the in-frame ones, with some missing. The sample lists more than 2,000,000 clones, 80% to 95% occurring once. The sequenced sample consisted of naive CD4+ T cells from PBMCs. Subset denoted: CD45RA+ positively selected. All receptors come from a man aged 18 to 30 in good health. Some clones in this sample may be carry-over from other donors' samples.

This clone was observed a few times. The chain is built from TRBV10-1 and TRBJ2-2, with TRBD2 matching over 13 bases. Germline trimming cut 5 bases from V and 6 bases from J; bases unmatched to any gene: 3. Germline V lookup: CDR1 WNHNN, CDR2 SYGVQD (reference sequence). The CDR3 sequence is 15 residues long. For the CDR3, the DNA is TGCGCCAGCAGTTCCGGACTAGCGGGAGCCGGGGAGCTGTTTTTT. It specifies CASSSGLAGAGELFF.

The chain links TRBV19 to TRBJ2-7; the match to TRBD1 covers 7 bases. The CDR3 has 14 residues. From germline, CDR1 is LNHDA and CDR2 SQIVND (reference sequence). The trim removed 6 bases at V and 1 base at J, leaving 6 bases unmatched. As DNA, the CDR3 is TGTGCCAGTAGAGCCCAGACAGGGTCCTACGAGCAGTACTTC. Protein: CASRAQTGSYEQYF.

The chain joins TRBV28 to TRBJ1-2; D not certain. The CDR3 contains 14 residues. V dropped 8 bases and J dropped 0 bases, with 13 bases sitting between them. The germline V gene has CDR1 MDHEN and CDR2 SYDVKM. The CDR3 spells CASFHQGPNYGYTF. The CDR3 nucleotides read TGTGCCAGCTTTCACCAAGGTCCTAACTATGGCTACACCTTC.

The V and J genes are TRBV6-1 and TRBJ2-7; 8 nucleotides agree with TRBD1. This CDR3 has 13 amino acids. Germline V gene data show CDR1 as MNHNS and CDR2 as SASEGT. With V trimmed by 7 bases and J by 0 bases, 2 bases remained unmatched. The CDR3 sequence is CASTGQGSYEQYF. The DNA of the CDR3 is TGTGCCAGCACAGGACAGGGCTCCTACGAGCAGTACTTC.

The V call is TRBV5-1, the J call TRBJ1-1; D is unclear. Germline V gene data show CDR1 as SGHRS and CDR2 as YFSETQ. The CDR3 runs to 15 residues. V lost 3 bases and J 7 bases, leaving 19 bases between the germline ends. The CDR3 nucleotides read TGCGCCAGCAGCTCCTTGCCGGTGTCCCCGTATGAAGCTTTCTTT. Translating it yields CASSSLPVSPYEAFF.

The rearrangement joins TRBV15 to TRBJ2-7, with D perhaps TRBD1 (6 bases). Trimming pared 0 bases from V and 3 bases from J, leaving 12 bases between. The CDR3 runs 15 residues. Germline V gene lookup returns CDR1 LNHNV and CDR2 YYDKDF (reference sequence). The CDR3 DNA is TGTGCCACCAGCAGAGATCCCTGGGGGCTCTACGAGCAGTACTTC. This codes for CATSRDPWGLYEQYF. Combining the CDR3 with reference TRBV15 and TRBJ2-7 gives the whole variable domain DAMVIQNPRYQVTQFGKPVTLSCSQTLNHNVMYWYQQKSSQAPKLLFHYYDKDFNNEADTPDNFQSRRPNTSFCFLDIRSPGLGDTAMYLCATSRDPWGLYEQYFGPGTRLTVT.

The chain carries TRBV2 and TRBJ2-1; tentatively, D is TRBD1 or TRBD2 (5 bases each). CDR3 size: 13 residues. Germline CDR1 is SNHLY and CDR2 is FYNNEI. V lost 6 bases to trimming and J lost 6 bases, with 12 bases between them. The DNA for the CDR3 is TGTGCCAGCAGGGGGACCAGGCGCAATGAGCAGTTCTTC. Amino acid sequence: CASRGTRRNEQFF.